This T cell receptor beta chain was identified during a study of prognosis after radiotherapy for stage I lung cancer. Study-wide context: In this cohort, every patient with non-small cell lung cancer was regarded as medically inoperable. Therapy given concurrently with stereotactic body radiotherapy reached no patient.

Whole-study findings and limits: Some TCR clones were expanded. Whether these clones were tumor-specific was not determined.

This clonotype showed up just a few times. Its antigen is still unknown. It may be a read error: a sequence one base away is much more abundant. Researchers used two-round multiplex PCR to amplify TCR beta CDR3 starting from genomic DNA. Gene-specific TRBV and TRBJ primers were used in PCR round one. Using its own MiXCR run on the multiplex PCR reads, TCRdb lists one record per CDR3 protein. The sample holds about 51,000 distinct CDR3 sequences, roughly 36% seen once. The sequence came from a donor over 45 with non-small cell lung cancer. This material consisted of PBMCs, taken before or after stereotactic body radiation therapy (not recorded which).

The CDR3 region is CASSLMEEKLFF. The DNA for the CDR3 is TGTGCCAGCAGTCTCATGGAGGAAAAACTGTTTTTT. The chain joins TRBV12-3 or TRBV12-4 to TRBJ1-4; D is unresolved. V lost 5 bases and J 8 bases, leaving 9 bases between the germline ends. There are 12 residues in the CDR3.